This T cell receptor beta chain emerged from a study of T-cell memory formation after mild COVID-19. Germline V CDR1 and CDR2: MDHEN, SYDVKM. The CDR3 runs to 15 residues. Trimming took off 6 bases at V and 7 bases at J, with 18 bases between the two ends. MiXCR, applied by TCRdb to the 5' RACE reads, yields one record per CDR3 protein. The sample lists just under 350,000 distinct CDR3 sequences; about an eighth were seen once. The chain employs TRBV28 and TRBJ1-4, with D possibly TRBD1 on 5 matching bases. The TCR comes from a man aged 18 to 29 who had mild COVID-19 (a few samples of this study predate the infection). Cell type and time point are not known. Sequencing input: PBMCs or a T cell subset sorted from them (not recorded which). This chain's CDR3 is CASRGPGRGGEKLFF. CDR3 DNA sequence: TGTGCCAGCAGGGGGCCGGGACGCGGAGGTGAAAAACTGTTTTTT. The full variable domain, with the rest looked up from reference TRBV28 and TRBJ1-4, is DVKVTQSSRYLVKRTGEKVFLECVQDMDHENMFWYRQDPGLGLRLIYFSYDVKMKEKGDIPEGYSVSREKKERFSLILESASTNQTSMYLCASRGPGRGGEKLFFGSGTQLSVL.